This T cell receptor (beta chain) was captured in a study of blood T cell repertoires in COVID-19. Overall study: Researchers got acute and convalescent COVID-19 samples from the United States, Italy and Spain. T cells, B-cell-depleted T cells, or PBMCs supplied cDNA or gDNA.

How the authors handled the data: Amplification of reference gene primers was used by the study to estimate nucleated cell counts. Sequencing used immunoSEQ multiplex PCR; TCRdb keeps in-frame clones, though not all of them. That table gives V, J and clone size, and the DNA gave D and trimming. The sample has fewer than 200,000 clones, about 75% seen once. Germline V lookup: CDR1 LGHDT, CDR2 YNNKEL (reference sequence). The CDR3 length is 13 residues. V was pared by 4 bases and J by 6 bases, with 12 bases between. This TCR was sampled from a woman aged 70-85 years with acute or convalescent COVID-19. V and J are TRBV3-1 (or the pseudogene TRBV3-2) and TRBJ1-2; D may be TRBD1 (5 bases). Input material: peripheral blood. The CDR3 nucleotides read TGTGCCAGCAGCCCCGGGGGGTCTAATGGCTACACCTTC. The encoded protein is CASSPGGSNGYTF.